Below, one TCR beta chain is given with its context. The sample comes from a study of blood T cell repertoires in COVID-19. Background on the study: Collection of acute and convalescent COVID-19 samples took place in the United States, Italy and Spain.

Methods used by the authors: Quantification of nucleated cells was approximated via reference gene primer amplification. Assay used: immunoSEQ multiplex PCR; TCRdb lists only in-frame clones, some missing. Clone size and the V and J calls come from that table; the DNA yielded D and trimming. The sample gives 60,000 to 85,000 clones, around nine tenths of which show up once; approximately 28% is in the top ten. The CDR3 totals 17 residues. The germline gives CDR1 LGHDT, CDR2 YNNKEL (reference sequence). J gave up 3 bases and V 3 bases, and 10 bases lay outside the gene matches. The chain employs TRBV3-1 (or the pseudogene TRBV3-2) and TRBJ1-5, with 8 nucleotides matching TRBD1. This TCR was recovered from a woman older than 75 with active or convalescent COVID-19. The specimen sequenced was peripheral blood. The CDR3 nucleotides read TGTGCCAGCAGCCAGAACATTCAGGGGGCTCTCAATCAGCCCCAGCATTTT. Amino acids: CASSQNIQGALNQPQHF.